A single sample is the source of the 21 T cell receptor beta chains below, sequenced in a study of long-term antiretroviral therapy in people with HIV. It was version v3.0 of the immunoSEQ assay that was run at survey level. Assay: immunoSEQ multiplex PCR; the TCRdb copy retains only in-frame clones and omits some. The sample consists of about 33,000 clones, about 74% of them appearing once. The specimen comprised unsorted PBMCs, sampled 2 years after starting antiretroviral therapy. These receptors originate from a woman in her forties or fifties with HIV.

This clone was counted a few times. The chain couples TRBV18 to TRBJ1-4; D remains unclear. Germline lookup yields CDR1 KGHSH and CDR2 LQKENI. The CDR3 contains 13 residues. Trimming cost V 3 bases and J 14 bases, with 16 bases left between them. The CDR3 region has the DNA TGTGCCAGCTCACCTGTCTTGGCGGGAGGGCTGTTTTTT. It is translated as CASSPVLAGGLFF.

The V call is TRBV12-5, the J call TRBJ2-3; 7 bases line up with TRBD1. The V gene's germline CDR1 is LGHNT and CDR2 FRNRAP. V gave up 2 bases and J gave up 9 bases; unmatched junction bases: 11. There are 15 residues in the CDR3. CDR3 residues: CASGLPRQGIWTQYF. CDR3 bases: TGTGCTAGTGGTTTGCCCCGACAGGGCATCTGGACGCAGTATTTT.

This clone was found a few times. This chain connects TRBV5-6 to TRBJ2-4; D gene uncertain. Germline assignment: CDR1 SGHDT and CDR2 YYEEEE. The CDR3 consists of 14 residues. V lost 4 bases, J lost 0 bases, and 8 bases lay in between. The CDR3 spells CASSSRLAKNIQYF. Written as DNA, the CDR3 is TGTGCCAGCAGCAGCCGCCTAGCCAAAAACATTCAGTACTTC.

The CDR3 here is CASGLVPGAGGYTF. The CDR3 nucleotides are TGTGCTAGTGGTTTGGTACCAGGGGCGGGGGGCTACACCTTC. The chain is built from TRBV12-5 and TRBJ1-2; a weak D match, TRBD1 (6 bases). Germline CDR1 LGHNT, CDR2 FRNRAP. Between the trimmed V and J ends, which lost 0 bases and 8 bases, there was a span of 13 bases. The CDR3 spans 14 residues.

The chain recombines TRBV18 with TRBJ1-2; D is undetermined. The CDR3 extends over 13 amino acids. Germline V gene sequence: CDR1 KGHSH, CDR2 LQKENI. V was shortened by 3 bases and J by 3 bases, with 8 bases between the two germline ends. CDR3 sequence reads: CASSPTGDYGYTF. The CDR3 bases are TGTGCCAGCTCACCGACTGGGGACTATGGCTACACCTTC.

The CDR3 protein is CASSPRSGEAFF. CDR3 nucleotides: TGTGCCAGCAGTCCCCGCTCGGGTGAAGCTTTCTTT. The V and J genes are TRBV6-5 and TRBJ1-1; no clear D. Germline V gene data show CDR1 as MNHEY and CDR2 as SVGAGI. V was cut by 5 bases and J by 7 bases, with 11 bases left in between. This CDR3 spans 12 amino acids.

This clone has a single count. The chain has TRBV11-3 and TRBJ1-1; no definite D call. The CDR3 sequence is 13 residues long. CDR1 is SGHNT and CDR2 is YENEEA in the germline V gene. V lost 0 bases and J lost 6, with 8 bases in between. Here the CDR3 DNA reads TGTGCCAGCAGCTTAGAACGGGGAGCTGAAGCTTTCTTT. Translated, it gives CASSLERGAEAFF.

CDR3 sequence: CASSEAGMSNQPQHF. CDR3 DNA sequence: TGTGCCAGCAGTGAGGCAGGGATGAGCAATCAGCCCCAGCATTTT. The gene calls are TRBV6-1 and TRBJ1-5; maybe TRBD1 (5 bases). Per the germline V gene, CDR1 is MNHNS and CDR2 is SASEGT. CDR3 length equals 15 residues. V lost 3 bases to trimming and J lost 1 base, with 10 bases between them.

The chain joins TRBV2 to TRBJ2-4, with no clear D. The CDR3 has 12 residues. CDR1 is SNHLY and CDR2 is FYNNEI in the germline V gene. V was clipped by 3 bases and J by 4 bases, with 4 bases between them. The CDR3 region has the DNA TGTGCCAGCAGTGACCTGAAAAACATTCAGTACTTC. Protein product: CASSDLKNIQYF.

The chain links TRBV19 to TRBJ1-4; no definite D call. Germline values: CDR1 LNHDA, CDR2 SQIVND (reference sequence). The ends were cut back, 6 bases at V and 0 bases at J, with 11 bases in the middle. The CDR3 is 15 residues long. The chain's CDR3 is CASSARHATNEKLFF. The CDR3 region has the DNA TGTGCCAGTAGCGCCCGACATGCAACTAATGAAAAACTGTTTTTT.

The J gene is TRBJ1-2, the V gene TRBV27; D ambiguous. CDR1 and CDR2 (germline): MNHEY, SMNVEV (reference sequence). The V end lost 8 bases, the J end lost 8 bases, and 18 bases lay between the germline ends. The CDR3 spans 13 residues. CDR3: CASSPGMVRGYTF. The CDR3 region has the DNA TGTGCCAGCTCCCCGGGGATGGTCCGAGGCTACACCTTC.

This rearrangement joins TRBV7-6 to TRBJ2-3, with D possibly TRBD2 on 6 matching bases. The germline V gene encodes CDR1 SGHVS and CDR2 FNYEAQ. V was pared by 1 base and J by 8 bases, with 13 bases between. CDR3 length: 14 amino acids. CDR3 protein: CASSLVGEEGTQYF. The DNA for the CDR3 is TGTGCCAGCAGCTTAGTCGGGGAGGAGGGTACGCAGTATTTT.

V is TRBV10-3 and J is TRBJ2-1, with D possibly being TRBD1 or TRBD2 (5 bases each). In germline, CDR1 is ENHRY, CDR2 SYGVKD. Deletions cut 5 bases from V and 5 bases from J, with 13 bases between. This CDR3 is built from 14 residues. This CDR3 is CAISYGASDNEQFF. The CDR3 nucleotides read TGTGCCATCAGTTACGGGGCCTCGGACAATGAGCAGTTCTTC.

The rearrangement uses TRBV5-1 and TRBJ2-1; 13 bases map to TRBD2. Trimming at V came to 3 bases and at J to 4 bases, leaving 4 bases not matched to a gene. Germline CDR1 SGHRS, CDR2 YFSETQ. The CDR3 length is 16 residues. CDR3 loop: CASSSTSGGLYNEQFF. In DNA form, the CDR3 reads TGCGCCAGCAGCTCGACTAGCGGGGGGTTATACAATGAGCAGTTCTTC. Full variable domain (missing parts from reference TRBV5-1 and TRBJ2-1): KAGVTQTPRYLIKTRGQQVTLSCSPISGHRSVSWYQQTPGQGLQFLFEYFSETQRNKGNFPGRFSGRQFSNSRSEMNVSTLELGDSALYLCASSSTSGGLYNEQFFGPGTRLTVL.

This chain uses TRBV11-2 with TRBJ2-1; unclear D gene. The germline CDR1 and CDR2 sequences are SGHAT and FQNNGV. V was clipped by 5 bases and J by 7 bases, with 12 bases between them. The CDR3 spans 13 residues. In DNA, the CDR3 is TGTGCCAGCAGCCCCCGCTTTGGGAATGAGCAGTTCTTC. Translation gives CASSPRFGNEQFF.

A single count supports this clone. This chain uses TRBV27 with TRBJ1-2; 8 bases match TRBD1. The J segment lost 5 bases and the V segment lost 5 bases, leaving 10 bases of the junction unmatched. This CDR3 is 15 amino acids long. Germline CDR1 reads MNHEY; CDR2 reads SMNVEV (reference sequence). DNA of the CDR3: TGTGCCAGCAGTCTGCGCCCAGGGGGCACGTATGGCTACACCTTC. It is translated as CASSLRPGGTYGYTF.

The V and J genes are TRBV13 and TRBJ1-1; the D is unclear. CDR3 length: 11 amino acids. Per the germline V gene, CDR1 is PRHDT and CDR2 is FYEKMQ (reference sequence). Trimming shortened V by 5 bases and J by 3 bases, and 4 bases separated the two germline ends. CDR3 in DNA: TGTGCCAGCAGCCTTGACACTGAAGCTTTCTTT. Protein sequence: CASSLDTEAFF.

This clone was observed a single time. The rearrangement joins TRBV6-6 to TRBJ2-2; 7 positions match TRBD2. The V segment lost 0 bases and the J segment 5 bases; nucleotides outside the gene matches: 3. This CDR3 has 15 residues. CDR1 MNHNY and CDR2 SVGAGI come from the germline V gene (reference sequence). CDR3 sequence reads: CASSYSLGGTGELFF. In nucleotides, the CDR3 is TGTGCCAGCAGTTACTCGCTCGGGGGGACCGGGGAGCTGTTTTTT.

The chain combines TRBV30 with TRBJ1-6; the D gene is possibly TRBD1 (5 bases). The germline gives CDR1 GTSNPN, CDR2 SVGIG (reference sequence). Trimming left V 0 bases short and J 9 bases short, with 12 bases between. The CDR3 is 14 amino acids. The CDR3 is CAWSVSGRGSPLHF. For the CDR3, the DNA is TGTGCCTGGAGTGTTTCAGGGCGAGGTTCACCCCTCCACTTT.

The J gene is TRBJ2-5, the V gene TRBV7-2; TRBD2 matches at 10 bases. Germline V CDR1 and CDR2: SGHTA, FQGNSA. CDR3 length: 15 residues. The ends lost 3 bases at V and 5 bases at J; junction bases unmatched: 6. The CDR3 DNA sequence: TGTGCCAGCAGCTTCCAGCGGGGGGGCCGCGAGACCCAGTACTTC. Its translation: CASSFQRGGRETQYF.

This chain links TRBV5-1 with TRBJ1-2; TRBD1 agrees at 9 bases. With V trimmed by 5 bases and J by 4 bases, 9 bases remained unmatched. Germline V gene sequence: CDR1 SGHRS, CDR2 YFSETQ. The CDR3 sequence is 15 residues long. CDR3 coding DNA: TGCGCCAGCAGGCGGGACAGGGAAGGGGTCTATGGCTACACCTTC. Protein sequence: CASRRDREGVYGYTF.